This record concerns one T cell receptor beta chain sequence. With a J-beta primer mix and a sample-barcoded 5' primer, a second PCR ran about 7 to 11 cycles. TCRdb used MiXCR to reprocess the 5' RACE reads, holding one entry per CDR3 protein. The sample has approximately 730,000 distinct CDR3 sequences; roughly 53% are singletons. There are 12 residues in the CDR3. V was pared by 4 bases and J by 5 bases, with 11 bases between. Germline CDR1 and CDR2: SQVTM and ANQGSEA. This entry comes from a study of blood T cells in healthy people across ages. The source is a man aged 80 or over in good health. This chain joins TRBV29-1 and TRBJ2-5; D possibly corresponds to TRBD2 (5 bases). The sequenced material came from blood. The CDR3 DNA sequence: TGCAGCGTTGGGCAAGGGAGCGAGACCCAGTACTTC. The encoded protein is CSVGQGSETQYF. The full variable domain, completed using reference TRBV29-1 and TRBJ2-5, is SAVISQKPSRDICQRGTSLTIQCQVDSQVTMMFWYRQQPGQSLTLIATANQGSEATYESGFVIDKFPISRPNLTFSTLTVSNMSPEDSSIYLCSVGQGSETQYFGPGTRLLVL.